This passage covers 31 T cell receptor beta chains from one sample sequenced in a study of cytomegalovirus exposure and HLA in healthy donors. A multiplex PCR was run with 60 Vbeta primers and 13 Jbeta primers. Clones were sequenced by immunoSEQ multiplex PCR, and TCRdb holds only the in-frame ones, with some missing. This sample has some 130,000 clones; less than 80% occur once, and the top ten carry around 7%. Sequenced sample: PBMCs. The receptors were sampled from a man aged 40-55 years in good health and CMV-seropositive.

The V gene is TRBV14, the J gene TRBJ2-1; unclear D gene. Germline V gives CDR1 SGHDN, CDR2 FVKESK. The V and J ends lost 4 bases and 9 bases respectively, with 10 bases between them. This CDR3 spans 12 amino acids. This chain's CDR3 is CASSRNSGEQFF. The CDR3 DNA sequence: TGTGCCAGCAGCCGAAACAGTGGTGAGCAGTTCTTC.

This clone was counted at least ten times. The gene calls are TRBV11-3 and TRBJ2-2; D not certain. There are 13 residues in the CDR3. CDR1 is SGHNT and CDR2 is YENEEA in the germline V gene. V lost 3 bases and J lost 0, with 2 bases in between. The CDR3 reads CASSFANTGELFF. The CDR3 bases are TGTGCCAGCAGCTTCGCGAACACCGGGGAGCTGTTTTTT.

The sample holds a few counts of this clone. This rearrangement joins TRBV2 to TRBJ1-3; TRBD1 aligns across 12 bases. With V trimmed by 6 bases and J by 6 bases, 9 bases remained unmatched. The CDR3 loop spans 16 amino acids. Germline values: CDR1 SNHLY, CDR2 FYNNEI. The CDR3 region is CASSKGDRGLANTIYF. In nucleotides, the CDR3 is TGTGCCAGCAGCAAAGGGGACAGGGGGCTGGCAAACACCATATATTTT.

The V gene is TRBV6-5, the J gene TRBJ2-5, with TRBD1 identical over 9 bases. The length of the CDR3 is 14 residues. Trimming at V came to 5 bases and at J to 9 bases, leaving 10 bases not matched to a gene. CDR1 is MNHEY and CDR2 is SVGAGI in the germline V gene. DNA for the CDR3: TGTGCCAGCAGTGGCGGGACAGGGTCGGGACCCCAGTACTTC. This sequence encodes CASSGGTGSGPQYF.

The genes are TRBV5-1 and TRBJ2-5, with D perhaps matching TRBD1 (6 bases). Germline-derived CDR1 and CDR2 are SGHRS and YFSETQ. The V end was cut by 0 bases, the J end by 5 bases, with 11 bases between. The CDR3 consists of 14 residues. The CDR3 DNA is TGCGCCAGCAGCTTGGGTGGGGGCGGTGAGACCCAGTACTTC. This gives the protein CASSLGGGGETQYF.

The rearrangement uses TRBV5-1 and TRBJ2-7, with 10 bases identical to TRBD2. Trimming removed 2 bases from V and 0 bases from J; junction bases left unmatched: 2. Germline V lookup: CDR1 SGHRS, CDR2 YFSETQ. This CDR3 has 15 residues. DNA for the CDR3: TGCGCCAGCAGCTTACTAGCGGGAATCTCCTACGAGCAGTACTTC. It specifies CASSLLAGISYEQYF.

The chain couples TRBV15 to TRBJ2-7; TRBD2 agrees at 11 bases. V trimming: 0 bases; J trimming: 4 bases; junction bases outside the gene matches: 5. Germline CDR1 is LNHNV and CDR2 is YYDKDF (reference sequence). CDR3 length equals 16 residues. CDR3 protein: CATSRDRLAGGYEQYF. The CDR3 bases are TGTGCCACCAGCAGAGATCGCCTAGCGGGAGGTTACGAGCAGTACTTC.

The chain has TRBV19 and TRBJ1-2; D remains unclear. Trimming removed 6 bases at V and 7 bases at J, with 12 bases between. CDR3 length: 12 amino acids. From germline, CDR1 is LNHDA and CDR2 SQIVND (reference sequence). The DNA for the CDR3 is TGTGCCAGTAGCGAACCCGGTCGTGGCTACACCTTC. This sequence encodes CASSEPGRGYTF. Drawing the rest from reference TRBV19 and TRBJ1-2, the complete variable domain is DGGITQSPKYLFRKEGQNVTLSCEQNLNHDAMYWYRQDPGQGLRLIYYSQIVNDFQKGDIAEGYSVSREKKESFPLTVTSAQKNPTAFYLCASSEPGRGYTFGSGTRLTVV.

The chain employs TRBV7-6 and TRBJ2-1; TRBD2 matches at 8 bases. V lost 5 bases, J lost 2 bases, and 2 bases stayed unmatched. The length of the CDR3 is 14 residues. The germline V gene encodes CDR1 SGHVS and CDR2 FNYEAQ. This chain's CDR3 is CASSLSGTYNEQFF. The DNA of the CDR3 is TGTGCCAGCAGCCTTAGCGGGACCTACAATGAGCAGTTCTTC.

This chain joins TRBV4-2 and TRBJ2-1; 10 bases fit TRBD1. This CDR3 has 17 amino acids. The V segment lost 1 base and the J segment 0 bases; nucleotides outside the gene matches: 3. Looked up from germline, CDR1 is LGHNA and CDR2 is YNFKEQ. The chain's CDR3 is CASSQAGTGVSYNEQFF. In DNA form, the CDR3 reads TGTGCCAGCAGCCAAGCCGGGACAGGGGTCTCCTACAATGAGCAGTTCTTC.

The chain carries TRBV7-6 and TRBJ2-2; D ambiguous. V lost 1 base and J lost 10, with 10 bases in between. Looked up from germline, CDR1 is SGHVS and CDR2 is FNYEAQ. The CDR3 sequence is 13 residues long. The CDR3 spells CASSLGVAVELFF. The CDR3 coding sequence is TGTGCCAGCAGCTTAGGTGTGGCTGTGGAGCTGTTTTTT.

This clone was found once. The chain combines TRBV5-5 with TRBJ1-1, with a tentative D call TRBD1 (6 bases). V shed 0 bases and J shed 0 bases, with 12 bases lying between them. The CDR3 has 16 amino acids. The germline V gene encodes CDR1 SGHKS and CDR2 YYEKEE (reference sequence). This CDR3 reads CASSLDPTGLNTEAFF. The CDR3, as DNA: TGTGCCAGCAGCTTGGACCCGACAGGACTGAACACTGAAGCTTTCTTT. Complete variable domain (other parts from reference TRBV5-5 and TRBJ1-1): DAGVTQSPTHLIKTRGQQVTLRCSPISGHKSVSWYQQVLGQGPQFIFQYYEKEERGRGNFPDRFSARQFPNYSSELNVNALLLGDSALYLCASSLDPTGLNTEAFFGQGTRLTVV.

The chain combines TRBV11-2 with TRBJ1-3; D ambiguous. Germline CDR1 SGHAT, CDR2 FQNNGV. Trimming pared 4 bases from V and 4 bases from J, leaving 11 bases between. CDR3 size: 14 residues. The CDR3 here is CASSSLPGGNTIYF. The CDR3 DNA follows: TGTGCCAGCAGCTCCCTCCCGGGAGGAAACACCATATATTTT.

V gene TRBV6-1 combines with J gene TRBJ2-5; weak D call: TRBD2 (5 bases). The germline gives CDR1 MNHNS, CDR2 SASEGT. V was trimmed by 4 bases and J by 2 bases, leaving 11 bases between them. The CDR3 runs to 14 residues. The CDR3 reads CASSGTRGQETQYF. CDR3 bases: TGTGCCAGCAGTGGGACGCGCGGGCAAGAGACCCAGTACTTC.

The J gene is TRBJ2-2, the V gene TRBV15; 8 bases map to TRBD1. Per the germline V gene, CDR1 is LNHNV and CDR2 is YYDKDF (reference sequence). This CDR3 has 13 amino acids. V lost 8 bases to trimming and J lost 5 bases; unmatched junction nucleotides: 4. CDR3 coding DNA: TGTGCCACCGGACAGGGTTCAACCGGGGAGCTGTTTTTT. Its translation is CATGQGSTGELFF.

The V call is TRBV7-3, the J call TRBJ2-3; 11 bases are a match to TRBD2. J gave up 4 bases and V 8 bases, and 8 bases lay outside the gene matches. This CDR3 has 15 residues. The V gene's germline CDR1 is SGHTA and CDR2 FQGTGA. The CDR3 DNA sequence: TGTGCCAGCTCCCGAGCGGGACTAGCGGCAGATACGCAGTATTTT. Its protein product is CASSRAGLAADTQYF.

The chain recombines TRBV6-5 with TRBJ1-1; maybe TRBD1 (5 bases). V dropped 2 bases and J dropped 1 base, with 8 bases sitting between them. Germline V gene lookup returns CDR1 MNHEY and CDR2 SVGAGI. This CDR3 comprises 14 residues. The CDR3 sequence: CASSYRTGNTEAFF. CDR3 nucleotides: TGTGCCAGCAGTTACCGAACAGGGAACACTGAAGCTTTCTTT.

The chain recombines TRBV7-9 with TRBJ2-7, with D unclear. Trimming removed 3 bases from V and 2 bases from J, with 8 bases in between. The CDR3 sequence is 13 residues long. The germline CDR1 and CDR2 sequences are SEHNR and FQNEAQ (reference sequence). CDR3 residues: CASSLGEPYEQYF. CDR3 sequence (DNA): TGTGCCAGCAGCTTGGGCGAACCCTACGAGCAGTACTTC.

CDR3 nucleotide sequence: TGTGCCAGCAGTTACGCCTCTAGCGACTACGAGCAGTACTTC. Protein: CASSYASSDYEQYF. The rearrangement uses TRBV6-5 and TRBJ2-7, with TRBD2 as a possible D gene (6 bases). V was pared by 2 bases and J by 3 bases, with 11 bases between. There are 14 residues in the CDR3. CDR1 is MNHEY, CDR2 SVGAGI, per germline.

V usage is TRBV27 and J usage is TRBJ2-7; weak D call: TRBD2 (6 bases). Deletions cut 8 bases from V and 2 bases from J, with 16 bases between. The CDR3 has 14 residues. Germline V gives CDR1 MNHEY, CDR2 SMNVEV (reference sequence). CDR3 DNA sequence: TGTGCCAGCTCCTCACGGGGGATGGCCTACGAGCAGTACTTC. Protein product: CASSSRGMAYEQYF.

This chain joins TRBV6-1 and TRBJ2-7; 8 bases are shared with TRBD2. The CDR3 runs to 13 residues. The trim removed 6 bases at V and 6 bases at J, leaving 7 bases unmatched. Per the germline V gene, CDR1 is MNHNS and CDR2 is SASEGT. CDR3 region: CASRERELREQYF. The CDR3 bases are TGTGCCAGCAGGGAGCGGGAGCTCCGCGAGCAGTACTTC.

This chain uses TRBV28 with TRBJ2-5, with no clear D. This CDR3 spans 13 amino acids. The germline CDR1 and CDR2 sequences are MDHEN and SYDVKM. Trimming shortened V by 6 bases and J by 2 bases, and 10 bases separated the two germline ends. The DNA for the CDR3 is TGTGCCAGCAGGCCAGACTGGCAAGAGACCCAGTACTTC. Protein: CASRPDWQETQYF. The whole variable domain, filled in from reference TRBV28 and TRBJ2-5, reads DVKVTQSSRYLVKRTGEKVFLECVQDMDHENMFWYRQDPGLGLRLIYFSYDVKMKEKGDIPEGYSVSREKKERFSLILESASTNQTSMYLCASRPDWQETQYFGPGTRLLVL.

The gene calls are TRBV10-3 and TRBJ2-3; 11 bases are a match to TRBD2. The CDR3 contains 15 residues. Trimming removed 5 bases from V and 1 base from J; junction bases left unmatched: 2. The germline V gene has CDR1 ENHRY and CDR2 SYGVKD. The CDR3 region has the DNA TGTGCCATCAGTTGGACTAGCGGGCGCACAGATACGCAGTATTTT. This sequence encodes CAISWTSGRTDTQYF.

The chain is built from TRBV12-5 and TRBJ1-1; 9 nucleotides line up with TRBD1. CDR1 and CDR2 from the germline V gene are LGHNT and FRNRAP. The CDR3 totals 13 residues. CDR3 protein: CAHRGLSGTEAFF. The CDR3 coding sequence is TGTGCACACAGGGGGCTGTCGGGCACTGAAGCTTTCTTT.

V gene TRBV5-8 combines with J gene TRBJ2-5, with D possibly TRBD2 on 6 matching bases. Germline assignment: CDR1 SGHTS and CDR2 YDEGEE. This CDR3 is 16 amino acids long. With 4 bases removed from V and 4 bases from J, the gap between germline ends came to 20 bases. The DNA for the CDR3 is TGTGCCAGCAGCAGCCGGGACCCAGGGAGGCGAGAGACCCAGTACTTC. Protein sequence: CASSSRDPGRRETQYF.

The J gene is TRBJ1-1, the V gene TRBV5-1, with 9 bases that match TRBD1. The germline CDR1 and CDR2 sequences are SGHRS and YFSETQ. CDR3 length: 16 amino acids. V lost 1 base, J lost 1 base, and 5 bases stayed unmatched. The CDR3 nucleotides are TGCGCCAGCAGCTTGTGGACAGGGGCCGGGAACACTGAAGCTTTCTTT. The encoded protein is CASSLWTGAGNTEAFF.

Only a few counts were recorded for this clone. The chain has TRBV5-1 and TRBJ1-1, with 7 bases matching TRBD1. V lost 1 base, J lost 6 bases, and 12 bases stayed unmatched. Per germline, CDR1 SGHRS and CDR2 YFSETQ. This CDR3 comprises 16 residues. The CDR3 protein is CASSLTGVAPLAEAFF. In DNA, the CDR3 is TGCGCCAGCAGCTTGACAGGGGTGGCCCCTTTGGCTGAAGCTTTCTTT.

V gene TRBV6-6 combines with J gene TRBJ2-2; maybe TRBD1 (6 bases). The CDR3 contains 15 residues. V lost 3 bases and J 3 bases, leaving 11 bases between the germline ends. CDR1 MNHNY and CDR2 SVGAGI come from the germline V gene (reference sequence). CDR3 coding DNA: TGTGCCAGCAGTTATCACAGGGCGGACACCGGGGAGCTGTTTTTT. Translation gives CASSYHRADTGELFF.

J is TRBJ2-5 and V is TRBV5-1; 8 bases match TRBD2. The J call may be faulty, since TRBJ2-7 better matches the DNA end. The CDR3 extends over 16 amino acids. The germline CDR1 and CDR2 sequences are SGHRS and YFSETQ. The CDR3 sequence: CASSFSPAGESYEQYF. As DNA, the CDR3 is TGCGCCAGCAGCTTTAGCCCAGCGGGAGAGTCCTACGAGCAGTACTTC.

V is TRBV19 and J is TRBJ2-7; 9 positions match TRBD2. Germline assignment: CDR1 LNHDA and CDR2 SQIVND (reference sequence). This CDR3 has 15 amino acids. V was clipped by 3 bases and J by 2 bases; unmatched bases: 5. The CDR3 loop reads CASSMGLAPTYEQYF. CDR3 coding DNA: TGTGCCAGTAGTATGGGACTAGCTCCCACCTACGAGCAGTACTTC. Full variable domain (remainder filled in from reference TRBV19 and TRBJ2-7): DGGITQSPKYLFRKEGQNVTLSCEQNLNHDAMYWYRQDPGQGLRLIYYSQIVNDFQKGDIAEGYSVSREKKESFPLTVTSAQKNPTAFYLCASSMGLAPTYEQYFGPGTRLTVT.

The chain combines TRBV5-1 with TRBJ2-7; 15 bases fit TRBD2. CDR3 length: 18 amino acids. Trimming cost V 0 bases and J 0 bases; bases outside gene matches: 4. Germline V lookup: CDR1 SGHRS, CDR2 YFSETQ. CDR3 DNA: TGCGCCAGCAGCTTGGGGACTAGCGGGGGGGAAATCTCCTACGAGCAGTACTTC. It codes for CASSLGTSGGEISYEQYF.